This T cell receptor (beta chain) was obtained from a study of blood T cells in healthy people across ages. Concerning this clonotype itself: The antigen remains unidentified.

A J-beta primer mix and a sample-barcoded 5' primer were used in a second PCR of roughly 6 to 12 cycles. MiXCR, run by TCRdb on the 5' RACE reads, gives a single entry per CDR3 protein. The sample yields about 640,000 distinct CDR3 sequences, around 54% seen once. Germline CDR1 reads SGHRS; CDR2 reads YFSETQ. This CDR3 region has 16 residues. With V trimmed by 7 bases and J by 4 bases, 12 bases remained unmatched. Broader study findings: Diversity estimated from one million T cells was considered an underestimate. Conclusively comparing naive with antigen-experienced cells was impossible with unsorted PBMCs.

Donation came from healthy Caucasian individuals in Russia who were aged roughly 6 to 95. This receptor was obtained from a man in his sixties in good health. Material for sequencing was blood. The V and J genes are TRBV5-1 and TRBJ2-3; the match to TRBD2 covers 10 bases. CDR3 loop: CASGSDSGGYADTQYF. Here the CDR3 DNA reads TGCGCCAGCGGATCTGATAGCGGGGGGTACGCAGATACGCAGTATTTT.